The clone carrying this T cell receptor beta chain occurred a few times. What it binds is not known. This CDR3 is built from 14 residues. V dropped 6 bases and J dropped 0; count of bases not matched to a gene: 5. CDR1 is MDHEN and CDR2 is SYDVKM in the germline V gene. With 60 Vbeta and 13 Jbeta primers, the PCR was carried out. Sequenced by immunoSEQ multiplex PCR; TCRdb stores in-frame clones only, minus some. The data contain 130,000 or so clones, approximately 84% of them singletons. The data originate from a study of cytomegalovirus exposure and HLA in healthy donors. Across the whole study: One earlier analysis, a look at approximately 190 million T cells, found about 110 million unique TCR beta sequences.

The study's findings and limits: Later analysis demonstrated an association between a missense DCLRE1C variant and TCR beta V- and J-gene trimming. Presence/absence analyses rested on an assumption that sequencing depth was roughly uniform across donors. Several of the most significant clusters appeared, in a later analysis, to be linked to common viral pathogens.

The source of this sequence is a woman aged 40 to 55 in good health and CMV-seronegative. The rearrangement uses TRBV28 and TRBJ2-7; the match to TRBD2 covers 7 bases. The source material was PBMCs. CDR3 amino acids: CASRSSGSSYEQYF. CDR3 DNA sequence: TGTGCCAGCAGGTCTAGCGGAAGCTCCTACGAGCAGTACTTC.